Presented here are 28 T cell receptor beta chains from one specimen sequenced in a study of T cell changes during pregnancy in multiple sclerosis. Assay: immunoSEQ multiplex PCR; the TCRdb copy retains only in-frame clones and omits some. The sample has more than 55,000 clones; roughly nine tenths are singletons. The starting material was CD4+ T cells from peripheral blood mononuclear cells, obtained in the third trimester of pregnancy. The receptors originated from a female donor with multiple sclerosis, enrolled in a pregnancy study.

The V call is TRBV6-5, the J call TRBJ1-4; tentatively, D is TRBD1 (6 bases). The CDR3 spans 16 residues. Germline assignment: CDR1 MNHEY and CDR2 SVGAGI. The ends were cut back, 4 bases at V and 0 bases at J, with 12 bases in the middle. The CDR3 sequence: CASSWTAHATNEKLFF. DNA for the CDR3: TGTGCCAGCAGTTGGACAGCGCATGCAACTAATGAAAAACTGTTTTTT.

The chain recombines TRBV5-1 with TRBJ2-1; 11 bases agree with TRBD2. The CDR3 runs 15 residues. J gave up 4 bases and V 2 bases, and 2 bases lay outside the gene matches. Germline loops: CDR1 SGHRS, CDR2 YFSETQ. The CDR3 sequence is CASSFGTSGYNEQFF. The CDR3 nucleotides are TGCGCCAGCAGCTTCGGGACTAGCGGATACAATGAGCAGTTCTTC.

The chain carries TRBV27 and TRBJ1-1; 9 nucleotides align to TRBD1. The CDR3 is made up of 16 amino acids. CDR1 and CDR2 (germline): MNHEY, SMNVEV (reference sequence). After removal of 5 bases from V and 1 base from J, the junction contained 8 bases not matched to a gene. CDR3 bases: TGTGCCAGCAGTGGAGGGACAGGGTTGAAGAACACTGAAGCTTTCTTT. Amino acid sequence: CASSGGTGLKNTEAFF.

CDR3 protein: CASSPQGTGGYEQYF. As DNA, the CDR3 is TGTGCCAGCAGTCCCCAGGGGACAGGGGGCTACGAGCAGTACTTC. The chain recombines TRBV7-3 with TRBJ2-7; 11 nucleotides match TRBD1. CDR3 size: 15 residues. From germline, CDR1 is SGHTA and CDR2 FQGTGA. V was pared by 6 bases and J by 3 bases, with 7 bases of the junction left unmatched.

This clone appeared a single time. The chain couples TRBV5-8 to TRBJ2-1; a possible D gene is TRBD2 (6 bases). The V end was cut by 4 bases, the J end by 5 bases, with 19 bases between. In germline, CDR1 is SGHTS, CDR2 YDEGEE. The CDR3 is 16 residues long. The CDR3 nucleotides are TGTGCCAGCAGCCCGGTGATCAGCGCGGGGAACAATGAGCAGTTCTTC. It codes for CASSPVISAGNNEQFF.

The chain uses TRBV30 and TRBJ1-5, with TRBD1 as a possible D gene (6 bases). V gave up 1 base and J gave up 7 bases, with 14 bases separating them. The CDR3 spans 14 residues. Germline values: CDR1 GTSNPN, CDR2 SVGIG (reference sequence). CDR3 loop: CAWSGGHGEQPQHF. In DNA form, the CDR3 reads TGTGCCTGGAGTGGGGGACATGGGGAACAGCCCCAGCATTTT.

V is TRBV10-1 and J is TRBJ2-1, with 7 bases lining up with TRBD2. The CDR3 runs to 15 residues. Germline trimming cut 4 bases from V and 2 bases from J; bases unmatched to any gene: 5. Germline V gene data show CDR1 as WNHNN and CDR2 as SYGVQD (reference sequence). In DNA, the CDR3 is TGCGCCAGCAGTGGCGAAAGCGGGGCCTACAATGAGCAGTTCTTC. Protein product: CASSGESGAYNEQFF.

This chain links TRBV21-1 with TRBJ2-5; the table's D call, TRBD2, was not checked against the DNA. TRBV21-1 has pseudogene status. The CDR3 has 15 amino acids. CDR3 region: CASSLNSGRNETQYF. The DNA for the CDR3 is TGTGCCAGCAGCTTAAATAGCGGGAGGAACGAGACCCAGTACTTC.

The chain has TRBV6-5 and TRBJ1-3; unclear D gene. Trimming cost V 2 bases and J 0 bases, with 8 bases left between them. CDR1 and CDR2 from the germline V gene are MNHEY and SVGAGI. The CDR3 runs 15 residues. Here the CDR3 reads CASSYNGDSGNTIYF. The CDR3 DNA reads TGTGCCAGCAGTTACAACGGGGACTCTGGAAACACCATATATTTT.

This chain's CDR3 is CASSKVGQGDYGYTF. CDR3 DNA sequence: TGTGCCAGCAGCAAAGTCGGACAGGGGGACTATGGCTACACCTTC. The chain uses TRBV21-1 and TRBJ1-2; TRBD1, the table's D call, was not compared with the DNA. TRBV21-1 is deemed a pseudogene. There are 15 residues in the CDR3.

The rearrangement links TRBV6-5 to TRBJ1-2; 10 nucleotides agree with TRBD1. The CDR3 totals 14 residues. The germline V gene encodes CDR1 MNHEY and CDR2 SVGAGI. Trimming at V came to 4 bases and at J to 8 bases, leaving 7 bases not matched to a gene. CDR3 amino acids: CASSSGQGGFGYTF. For the CDR3, the DNA is TGTGCCAGCAGTTCCGGACAGGGGGGTTTCGGCTACACCTTC.

This chain connects TRBV7-6 to TRBJ2-1; D unclear. Germline-derived CDR1 and CDR2 are SGHVS and FNYEAQ. V was clipped by 2 bases and J by 0 bases, with 5 bases between them. CDR3 length equals 14 residues. The CDR3 DNA is TGTGCCAGCAGCTTACAGAACTCCTACAATGAGCAGTTCTTC. Its translation is CASSLQNSYNEQFF.

The chain links TRBV4-3 to TRBJ2-1, with D possibly being TRBD2 (5 bases). The CDR3 is made up of 19 amino acids. Trimming cost V 4 bases and J 7 bases, with 29 bases left between them. Germline CDR1 is LGHNA and CDR2 is YSLEER. CDR3 region: CASSPRGSGRLSFQNEQFF. The CDR3 DNA sequence: TGCGCCAGCAGCCCTCGAGGGAGCGGACGGCTATCCTTCCAGAATGAGCAGTTCTTC.

V gene TRBV5-4 combines with J gene TRBJ2-7; TRBD2 aligns across 7 bases. V dropped 0 bases and J dropped 5; count of bases not matched to a gene: 11. From germline, CDR1 is SGHNT and CDR2 YYREEE (reference sequence). This CDR3 spans 16 amino acids. The CDR3 region has the DNA TGTGCCAGCAGCTTGGCCAGGGCGGGAGATTTGGACGAGCAGTACTTC. This sequence encodes CASSLARAGDLDEQYF.

The V gene is TRBV21-1, the J gene TRBJ2-1; the table gives TRBD1 as D, unverified against the DNA. TRBV21-1 is reported as a pseudogene. This CDR3 contains 13 residues. CDR3 residues: CASSKTRRNEQFF. CDR3 DNA: TGTGCCAGCAGCAAAACCAGGCGCAATGAGCAGTTCTTC.

The chain combines TRBV2 with TRBJ2-7; 9 bases are shared with TRBD2. Looked up from germline, CDR1 is SNHLY and CDR2 is FYNNEI. The CDR3 has 17 amino acids. J was trimmed by 4 bases and V by 3 bases; bases with no gene match: 13. The DNA for the CDR3 is TGTGCCAGCAGTGATGGGACTCCCAGCGGGGGGAGATACGAGCAGTACTTC. This gives the protein CASSDGTPSGGRYEQYF.

CDR3 sequence: CASGLASTSGSTDTQYF. CDR3 nucleotide sequence: TGTGCTAGTGGTTTGGCGTCTACTAGCGGGTCCACAGATACGCAGTATTTT. V and J are TRBV12-5 and TRBJ2-3, with 9 bases that match TRBD2. Germline assignment: CDR1 LGHNT and CDR2 FRNRAP. Trimming at V came to 1 base and at J to 2 bases, leaving 7 bases not matched to a gene. This CDR3 comprises 17 residues. The entire variable domain, with the rest obtained from reference TRBV12-5 and TRBJ2-3, is as follows: DARVTQTPRHKVTEMGQEVTMRCQPILGHNTVFWYRQTMMQGLELLAYFRNRAPLDDSGMPKDRFSAEMPDATLATLKIQPSEPRDSAVYFCASGLASTSGSTDTQYFGPGTRLTVL.

The genes are TRBV6-5 and TRBJ1-1, with 7 bases lining up with TRBD1. V lost 0 bases to trimming and J lost 5 bases; unmatched junction nucleotides: 3. Germline CDR1 and CDR2: MNHEY and SVGAGI. The CDR3 has 14 residues. The CDR3 DNA is TGTGCCAGCAGTTACTCGAGACAGGGAACTGAAGCTTTCTTT. Protein: CASSYSRQGTEAFF.

V is TRBV9 and J is TRBJ1-1; the D gene is possibly TRBD1 (6 bases). Germline CDR1 and CDR2: SGDLS and YYNGEE. Trimming took off 0 bases at V and 2 bases at J, with 17 bases between the two ends. The CDR3 has 17 residues. Here the CDR3 reads CASSVGGGGAINTEAFF. In nucleotides, the CDR3 is TGTGCCAGCAGCGTAGGAGGGGGAGGGGCGATTAACACTGAAGCTTTCTTT.

In its sample, this clone ranks as medium-sized. The V call is TRBV6-5, the J call TRBJ2-7, with TRBD1 identical over 10 bases. Per the germline V gene, CDR1 is MNHEY and CDR2 is SVGAGI. Trimming at V came to 2 bases and at J to 3 bases, leaving 4 bases not matched to a gene. The CDR3 is 15 amino acids. As DNA, the CDR3 is TGTGCCAGCAGTTACGGGGGGACAGGGGACTACGAGCAGTACTTC. Amino acid sequence: CASSYGGTGDYEQYF.

CDR3 in amino acids: CASSQDLVTTQTYGYTF. The CDR3 bases are TGTGCCAGCAGCCAAGATCTTGTTACGACACAAACCTATGGCTACACCTTC. The chain is built from TRBV4-2 and TRBJ1-2; D is unclear. V gave up 0 bases and J gave up 4 bases, with 18 bases separating them. Germline V lookup: CDR1 LGHNA, CDR2 YNFKEQ. The CDR3 spans 17 residues.

The chain combines TRBV11-3 with TRBJ2-2; maybe TRBD2 (6 bases). CDR1 SGHNT and CDR2 YENEEA come from the germline V gene. CDR3 length: 15 amino acids. V lost 6 bases and J lost 6, with 17 bases in between. Here the CDR3 DNA reads TGTGCCAGCAGGCCTGGGGGGAAGGACTCCGGGGAGCTGTTTTTT. Translated, it gives CASRPGGKDSGELFF.

The CDR3 region has the DNA TGTGCCAGCACTAGCGGGAGGACCTCCTACGAGCAGTACTTC. Translating it yields CASTSGRTSYEQYF. This sequence joins TRBV6-5 and TRBJ2-7; TRBD2 matches 11 bases. Trimming at V came to 7 bases and at J to 0 bases, leaving 2 bases not matched to a gene. This CDR3 spans 14 amino acids. CDR1 and CDR2 from the germline V gene are MNHEY and SVGAGI.

The V and J genes are TRBV7-2 and TRBJ1-4; 8 bases map to TRBD1. Germline V gene sequence: CDR1 SGHTA, CDR2 FQGNSA. CDR3 size: 15 residues. The junction had 12 bases not matched to a gene; V was cut back by 5 bases and J by 10 bases. The CDR3 coding sequence is TGTGCCAGCAGCGCTCCGGACAGGGCCAGGGTAAAACTGTTTTTT. It codes for CASSAPDRARVKLFF.

This clone turned up a few times. The V call is TRBV5-1, the J call TRBJ1-1; D gene unclear. In germline, CDR1 is SGHRS, CDR2 YFSETQ. V dropped 0 bases and J dropped 1 base, with 10 bases sitting between them. The CDR3 loop spans 15 amino acids. The CDR3 DNA sequence: TGCGCCAGCAGCTTGGTATTTGACACGAACACTGAAGCTTTCTTT. Residues: CASSLVFDTNTEAFF.

The rearrangement uses TRBV5-6 and TRBJ1-4; 8 positions agree with TRBD1. The length of the CDR3 is 15 residues. The trim removed 3 bases at V and 8 bases at J, leaving 9 bases unmatched. Germline loops: CDR1 SGHDT, CDR2 YYEEEE. CDR3 loop: CASSSLGTGREKLFF. CDR3 in DNA: TGTGCCAGCAGCTCCCTGGGGACAGGAAGGGAAAAACTGTTTTTT.

This chain connects TRBV10-3 to TRBJ2-3; the match to TRBD2 covers 15 bases. The CDR3 spans 17 residues. Trimming removed 4 bases from V and 2 bases from J; junction bases left unmatched: 4. Germline V gene data show CDR1 as ENHRY and CDR2 as SYGVKD. The CDR3 loop is CAISAGLAGGPTDTQYF. The DNA for the CDR3 is TGTGCCATCAGTGCCGGACTAGCGGGAGGGCCCACAGATACGCAGTATTTT.

The chain uses TRBV5-4 and TRBJ1-1, with D possibly being TRBD1 (5 bases). The CDR3 is 16 residues long. The germline CDR1 and CDR2 sequences are SGHNT and YYREEE (reference sequence). The V gene lost 0 bases and the J gene lost 0 bases, with 12 bases spanning the gap. CDR3 DNA: TGTGCCAGCAGCTTGGGTAAGGGGTCCATGAACACTGAAGCTTTCTTT. It codes for CASSLGKGSMNTEAFF.